This is a list of T cell receptor beta chains from one sample in a study of early T cells in non-severe SARS-CoV-2 infection. From the 5' RACE reads, TCRdb called clonotypes with MiXCR, one entry per CDR3 protein. The data hold some 82,000 distinct CDR3 sequences, with around 10% observed a single time. Sequencing used whole blood. All receptors derive from an adult who was a healthcare worker with PCR-confirmed SARS-CoV-2 infection or an uninfected control (not recorded which). Both conserved end residues are trimmed from each CDR3. Fields, in order: J gene, V gene, CDR3 protein.

>TRBJ1-1|TRBV27
ASSFSGRNTEAF
>TRBJ2-1|TRBV5-1
ASSLAGGLYNEQF
>TRBJ1-4|TRBV5-5
ASSLAGGLEKLF
>TRBJ1-6|TRBV5-6
ASRQGVSSYNSPLH
>TRBJ2-6|TRBV11-2
ASSFPQTSISGANVLT
>TRBJ1-6|TRBV28
ASSSGGSPLH
>TRBJ2-7|TRBV5-1
ASSLELAGDEQY
>TRBJ1-5|TRBV29-1
SAGQGATQPQH
>TRBJ2-7|TRBV5-1
ASSPGQGAKGEQY
>TRBJ2-2|TRBV2
ASSPNRGANTGELF
>TRBJ2-2|TRBV9
ASRKTGTGELF
>TRBJ2-5|TRBV2
ASRLGVQETQY
>TRBJ1-2|TRBV27
ASSFWAEGYGYT
>TRBJ2-3|TRBV5-1
ASSIGDRGTDTQY
>TRBJ2-3|TRBV11-2
ASSLGQGDTDTQY
>TRBJ2-2|TRBV5-1
ASSLARGHTGELF
>TRBJ1-1|TRBV7-3
ASSPGAANTEAF
>TRBJ2-7|TRBV4-1
ASSQTSGTGGYEQY
>TRBJ1-4|TRBV6-2/TRBV6-3
ASSGQGDEKLF
>TRBJ2-3|TRBV20-1
SARDASGRASDTQY
>TRBJ1-2|TRBV29-1
SAFGQGPAYGYT
>TRBJ2-7|TRBV3-1
ASGFRAGAYEQY
>TRBJ1-1|TRBV5-6
ASSLDGGTEAF
>TRBJ2-1|TRBV12-3/TRBV12-4
ASSGTGRDEQF
>TRBJ1-3|TRBV6-6
ASSYSAGAQGNTIY
>TRBJ1-1|TRBV28
ASSLLQGLEAF
>TRBJ2-1|TRBV7-9
ASRGGSEQF
>TRBJ1-1|TRBV28
ASTQPREMNTEAF
>TRBJ2-7|TRBV20-1
SARDVTSGIYEQY
>TRBJ2-5|TRBV10-3
AISEKGLAEETQY
>TRBJ2-4|TRBV5-4
ASSSESMGGNIQY
>TRBJ1-1|TRBV7-3
ASSPSGQPNTEAF
>TRBJ2-1|TRBV20-1
SARDGGGLDNEQF
>TRBJ2-1|TRBV6-4
ASSDKEQF
>TRBJ1-4|TRBV7-6
ASRWGGDRLEKLF
>TRBJ1-6|TRBV19
ASSIEGNSPLH
>TRBJ1-2|TRBV12-3/TRBV12-4
ASSSDRDYGYT
>TRBJ2-7|TRBV6-8
ASSDLDRNEQY
>TRBJ2-1|TRBV4-1
ASSQEPSGGSYNEQF
>TRBJ2-3|TRBV28
ASSPPEDTQY
>TRBJ1-2|TRBV10-3
ATTQQSPNYGYT
>TRBJ2-3|TRBV5-1
ASSPGLAGGDTQY
>TRBJ2-7|TRBV10-1
AGYEQY
>TRBJ2-3|TRBV12-3/TRBV12-4
ASSPRGSGSDTQY
>TRBJ2-2|TRBV7-2
ASISGNTGELF
>TRBJ2-1|TRBV5-1
ASSLLGRLAIDEQF
>TRBJ2-4|TRBV7-8
ASSLVLAGTEGNIQY
>TRBJ2-7|TRBV20-1
SASDPGTSPRASEQY
>TRBJ2-7|TRBV28
ASSSLSRDYEQY
>TRBJ2-3|TRBV7-9
ASSSTYPRLLAGGPDTQY
>TRBJ1-3|TRBV9
ASSVRPDRGNTIY
>TRBJ2-4|TRBV30
ARYRDSIVDIQY
>TRBJ2-1|TRBV7-8
ASSPHRTRAGEDEQF
>TRBJ2-3|TRBV6-5
ASRLGQGQSDTQY
>TRBJ1-1|TRBV28
ASSLLRLDGVALEAF
>TRBJ2-5|TRBV6-5
ASSRGPSSIETQY
>TRBJ2-7|TRBV13
ASSLEGSPREQY
>TRBJ1-2|TRBV5-6
ASRSQGADYGYT
>TRBJ2-3|TRBV7-9
ASSLGADSTDTQY
>TRBJ1-1|TRBV12-3/TRBV12-4
ASTRLGGTEAF